The 9 T cell receptor beta chains below all came from one sample that was sequenced in a study of blood T cell repertoires in COVID-19. TCRdb's table, derived via immunoSEQ multiplex PCR, lists solely in-frame clones and lacks some. The table lists 45,000 to 65,000 clones, 80% to 90% of them singletons, with 13% in the top ten. The sample taken for sequencing was peripheral blood. These receptors were taken from a woman of 80 years or more with acute or convalescent COVID-19.

The chain is built from TRBV1 and TRBJ2-5; TRBD2 is the table's D call, not checked against the DNA. TRBV1 represents a pseudogene. The CDR3 has 19 residues. The CDR3 here is CTSTPASGGAERSQETQYF. CDR3 nucleotides: TGCACCAGCACCCCCGCTAGCGGGGGGGCCGAGAGGTCCCAAGAGACCCAGTACTTC.

The rearrangement joins TRBV20-1 to TRBJ1-2; D is unclear. This CDR3 has 10 residues. Germline CDR1 DFQATT, CDR2 SNEGSKA (reference sequence). V was cut by 5 bases and J by 9 bases, with 10 bases left in between. CDR3 bases: TGCAGTGCTGGTGAAGAGAGCTACACCTTC. Amino acid sequence: CSAGEESYTF.

J is TRBJ1-1 and V is TRBV9; D remains ambiguous. Germline assignment: CDR1 SGDLS and CDR2 YYNGEE. The CDR3 contains 14 residues. Deletions cut 0 bases from V and 4 bases from J, with 10 bases between. The CDR3 here is CASSVEALGTEAFF. CDR3 nucleotide sequence: TGTGCCAGCAGCGTAGAAGCCCTCGGCACTGAAGCTTTCTTT.

The gene calls are TRBV10-3 and TRBJ1-2; D not certain. The CDR3 covers 14 residues. Trimming pared 4 bases from V and 8 bases from J, leaving 17 bases between. Germline values: CDR1 ENHRY, CDR2 SYGVKD. The CDR3 is CAISGTGIGSGYTF. The CDR3 DNA reads as TGTGCCATCAGTGGTACGGGCATAGGGAGCGGCTACACCTTC.

This clone was recorded a few times. The chain carries TRBV6-2 or TRBV6-3 and TRBJ2-4, with D perhaps TRBD1 (6 bases). Germline CDR1 MNHEY, CDR2 SVGEGT. Between the trimmed V and J ends, which lost 2 bases and 3 bases, there was a span of 11 bases. This CDR3 has 15 amino acids. The CDR3 region is CASSYRTAGKNIQYF. The CDR3 DNA reads TGTGCCAGCAGTTACCGGACAGCAGGCAAAAACATTCAGTACTTC.

The gene calls are TRBV7-3 and TRBJ2-5, with D maybe TRBD2 (6 bases). Trimming stripped 2 bases from V and 2 bases from J, with 6 bases between. Germline loops: CDR1 SGHTA, CDR2 FQGTGA. The CDR3 sequence is 13 residues long. The CDR3 nucleotides read TGTGCCAGCAGCTTAGGAGGGCAAGAGACCCAGTACTTC. Translated, it gives CASSLGGQETQYF.

This clone was found a few times. The rearrangement links TRBV10-1 to TRBJ1-6, with 11 bases identical to TRBD1. The length of the CDR3 is 15 residues. V lost 6 bases, J lost 5 bases, and 3 bases stayed unmatched. Looked up from germline, CDR1 is WNHNN and CDR2 is SYGVQD (reference sequence). CDR3 sequence reads: CASRWTGGDNSPLHF. The CDR3 DNA reads TGCGCCAGCAGGTGGACAGGGGGCGATAATTCACCCCTCCACTTT.

V and J are TRBV11-2 and TRBJ1-1; the D gene is possibly TRBD1 (5 bases). This CDR3 is built from 13 residues. The V end lost 5 bases, the J end lost 4 bases, and 11 bases lay between the germline ends. Per germline, CDR1 SGHAT and CDR2 FQNNGV. The CDR3, as DNA: TGTGCCAGCAGCGCGCAAGGGGTCACTGAAGCTTTCTTT. Translating gives CASSAQGVTEAFF.

The chain joins TRBV5-1 to TRBJ2-7; 9 nucleotides agree with TRBD1. The CDR3 runs to 16 residues. V gave up 3 bases and J gave up 0 bases; unmatched junction bases: 7. CDR1 SGHRS and CDR2 YFSETQ come from the germline V gene. CDR3 sequence: CASSWRDRVHSYEQYF. CDR3 bases: TGCGCCAGCAGCTGGAGGGACAGGGTCCACTCCTACGAGCAGTACTTC. Full variable domain (missing parts from reference TRBV5-1 and TRBJ2-7): KAGVTQTPRYLIKTRGQQVTLSCSPISGHRSVSWYQQTPGQGLQFLFEYFSETQRNKGNFPGRFSGRQFSNSRSEMNVSTLELGDSALYLCASSWRDRVHSYEQYFGPGTRLTVT.